The 7 T cell receptor beta chains below all came from one sample that was sequenced in a study. The TRBV12-4/TRBJ1-2 clonotypes were amplified using barcode primers with ligated adaptors. TCRdb used MiXCR to reprocess the multiplex PCR reads, holding one entry per CDR3 protein. In the table there are some 290 distinct CDR3 sequences, around 20% of which are singletons. Treg sorting used a CD4+CD25+CD127-/low gate. The sample was Tregs sorted from blood. These TCRs come from a female donor with breast cancer.

The V and J genes are TRBV12-3 or TRBV12-4 and TRBJ1-2; no reliable D call. This CDR3 has 13 residues. Between the trimmed V and J ends, which lost 1 base and 8 bases, there was a span of 11 bases. DNA for the CDR3: TGTGCCAGCAGTTTAGTCCTGAATTGGGGCTACACCTTC. Translated, it gives CASSLVLNWGYTF.

By proportion, this clonotype is large. The CDR3 bases are TGTGCCAGCAGCTACCGGGCCGATTCCAACTACACCTTC. Protein: CASSYRADSNYTF. The chain joins TRBV12-3 or TRBV12-4 to TRBJ1-2; D not certain. V was cut by 6 bases and J by 10 bases, with 18 bases left in between. CDR3 length: 13 residues.

This clonotype is categorized as large (0.1 to 1%). V gene TRBV12-3 or TRBV12-4 combines with J gene TRBJ1-2, with D perhaps matching TRBD1 (5 bases). The CDR3 has 14 residues. V lost 3 bases, J lost 3 bases, and 11 bases lay in between. In DNA, the CDR3 is TGTGCCAGCAGTTTGGTAGGGGTCGACTATGGCTACACCTTC. Protein sequence: CASSLVGVDYGYTF.

This clonotype has only a few counts. The chain combines TRBV12-3 or TRBV12-4 with TRBJ1-2, with a tentative D call TRBD1 (5 bases). CDR3 length: 13 amino acids. Trimming stripped 1 base from V and 2 bases from J, with 5 bases between. As DNA, the CDR3 is TGTGCCAGCAGTTTAGGACAGAACTATGGCTACACCTTC. Residues: CASSLGQNYGYTF.

By frequency in the sample, this clonotype is large. The chain links TRBV12-3 or TRBV12-4 to TRBJ1-2, with D possibly TRBD1 on 5 matching bases. Trimming removed 6 bases at V and 5 bases at J, with 7 bases between. The CDR3 is made up of 11 amino acids. DNA of the CDR3: TGTGCCAGCAGGTCAGGGTATGGCTACACCTTC. This codes for CASRSGYGYTF.

This clonotype is categorized as large. This sequence joins TRBV12-3 or TRBV12-4 and TRBJ1-2, with 7 bases that match TRBD1. Germline trimming cut 5 bases from V and 8 bases from J; bases unmatched to any gene: 5. The CDR3 loop spans 12 amino acids. The CDR3 bases are TGTGCCAGCAGTACAGGGGCGGGAGGCTACACCTTC. Protein sequence: CASSTGAGGYTF.

Within the sample, this clonotype is hyperexpanded. V is TRBV12-3 or TRBV12-4 and J is TRBJ1-2, with D unresolved. V was shortened by 5 bases and J by 7 bases, with 11 bases between the two germline ends. The CDR3 is 12 residues long. The CDR3 loop reads CASSIGGAGYTF. The CDR3 DNA follows: TGTGCCAGCAGTATCGGAGGTGCTGGCTACACCTTC.